The rows below give T cell receptor beta chains drawn from one sample of a study of identical twins. MiXCR, applied by TCRdb to the 5' RACE reads, yields one record per CDR3 protein. The sample includes about 690,000 distinct CDR3 sequences, 5.5% to 6.5% of them seen just once. The sequenced material came from naive T cells sorted from blood. These receptors were obtained from a man between 18 and 35 years old in good health. Both conserved end residues are part of each CDR3. The order of the fields is V gene, clone size, D gene, J gene, CDR3 protein, CDR3 DNA. A D gene is named only where the DNA matches it firmly. Expanded clones get a size class; other rows say once, few or many, or leave the size out.

v_gene: TRBV27
abundance: few
d_gene: -
j_gene: TRBJ2-5
CDR3aa: CASSHWGREETQYF
CDR3nt: TGTGCCAGCAGCCATTGGGGACGAGAAGAGACCCAGTACTTC

v_gene: TRBV4-1
abundance: many
d_gene: -
j_gene: TRBJ1-2
CDR3aa: CASSQDQLGGYTF
CDR3nt: TGCGCCAGCAGCCAAGATCAGCTGGGTGGCTACACCTTC

v_gene: TRBV6-5
abundance: few
d_gene: -
j_gene: TRBJ1-6
CDR3aa: CASSYTGEPGSPLHF
CDR3nt: TGTGCCAGCAGTTACACCGGGGAGCCAGGCTCACCCCTCCACTTT

v_gene: TRBV12-3/TRBV12-4
abundance: many
d_gene: -
j_gene: TRBJ1-1
CDR3aa: CASSPGGYTEAFF
CDR3nt: TGTGCCAGCAGCCCCGGGGGCTACACTGAAGCTTTCTTT

v_gene: TRBV5-1
abundance: many
d_gene: -
j_gene: TRBJ1-4
CDR3aa: CASSDVPGAEKLFF
CDR3nt: TGCGCCAGCAGCGACGTCCCAGGGGCTGAAAAACTGTTTTTT

v_gene: TRBV10-2
abundance: few
d_gene: TRBD1
j_gene: TRBJ2-2
CDR3aa: CASGPSGTGIGELFF
CDR3nt: TGCGCCAGTGGACCCTCCGGGACAGGGATCGGGGAGCTGTTTTTT

v_gene: TRBV20-1
abundance: few
d_gene: TRBD1
j_gene: TRBJ2-7
CDR3aa: CSARGKTGGIDEQYF
CDR3nt: TGCAGTGCTAGAGGGAAGACAGGGGGCATCGACGAGCAGTACTTC

v_gene: TRBV7-9
abundance: few
d_gene: -
j_gene: TRBJ2-1
CDR3aa: CASSLAQRTPRTDEQFF
CDR3nt: TGTGCCAGCAGCTTAGCGCAGAGGACACCTCGTACGGATGAGCAGTTCTTC

v_gene: TRBV5-5
abundance: many
d_gene: -
j_gene: TRBJ1-2
CDR3aa: CASRLGDTNYGYTF
CDR3nt: TGTGCCAGCAGGCTTGGGGATACTAACTATGGCTACACCTTC

v_gene: TRBV3-1
abundance: few
d_gene: -
j_gene: TRBJ2-6
CDR3aa: CASSQEVLSGANVLTF
CDR3nt: TGTGCCAGCAGCCAAGAAGTTCTCTCTGGGGCCAACGTCCTGACTTTC

v_gene: TRBV5-8
abundance: -
d_gene: TRBD1
j_gene: TRBJ1-1
CDR3aa: CASSLGQGAGEAFF
CDR3nt: TGTGCCAGCAGCTTGGGACAGGGGGCAGGTGAAGCTTTCTTT

v_gene: TRBV25-1
abundance: many
d_gene: -
j_gene: TRBJ2-7
CDR3aa: CASTRDTAYEQYF
CDR3nt: TGTGCCAGCACCCGGGACACGGCCTACGAGCAGTACTTC

v_gene: TRBV2
abundance: many
d_gene: -
j_gene: TRBJ1-1
CDR3aa: CASGTGVTEAFF
CDR3nt: TGTGCCAGCGGGACGGGAGTCACTGAAGCTTTCTTT

v_gene: TRBV4-2
abundance: many
d_gene: -
j_gene: TRBJ2-2
CDR3aa: CASSQEQGPPGELFF
CDR3nt: TGTGCCAGCAGCCAAGAGCAAGGTCCCCCGGGGGAGCTGTTTTTT

v_gene: TRBV29-1
abundance: -
d_gene: -
j_gene: TRBJ2-3
CDR3aa: CSVARAEGTDTQYF
CDR3nt: TGCAGCGTTGCCAGGGCGGAGGGCACAGATACGCAGTATTTT

v_gene: TRBV20-1
abundance: many
d_gene: -
j_gene: TRBJ2-3
CDR3aa: CSASRLAVNLGHTQYF
CDR3nt: TGCAGTGCTAGTCGCCTCGCGGTAAATCTCGGCCATACGCAGTATTTT

v_gene: TRBV7-2
abundance: -
d_gene: -
j_gene: TRBJ2-1
CDR3aa: CASSFLTAPSYNEQFF
CDR3nt: TGTGCCAGCAGCTTCCTCACAGCCCCGTCCTACAATGAGCAGTTCTTC

v_gene: TRBV6-2/TRBV6-3
abundance: -
d_gene: TRBD2
j_gene: TRBJ2-2
CDR3aa: CASSRPGLEGFGELFF
CDR3nt: TGTGCCAGCAGTAGACCGGGACTAGAGGGATTCGGGGAGCTGTTTTTT

v_gene: TRBV12-3/TRBV12-4
abundance: many
d_gene: -
j_gene: TRBJ1-2
CDR3aa: CASRKRGDGYGYTF
CDR3nt: TGTGCCAGCAGAAAACGAGGGGACGGCTATGGCTACACCTTC

v_gene: TRBV27
abundance: many
d_gene: -
j_gene: TRBJ2-7
CDR3aa: CASSLANRPQRDEQYF
CDR3nt: TGTGCCAGCAGTCTGGCAAATCGCCCCCAGCGGGACGAGCAGTACTTC

v_gene: TRBV20-1
abundance: many
d_gene: TRBD2
j_gene: TRBJ2-5
CDR3aa: CSAREGGYQETQYF
CDR3nt: TGCAGTGCTAGGGAGGGAGGGTACCAAGAGACCCAGTACTTC

v_gene: TRBV7-9
abundance: -
d_gene: TRBD2
j_gene: TRBJ2-3
CDR3aa: CASSLARGTRTGDTQYF
CDR3nt: TGTGCCAGCAGCTTAGCGCGTGGGACTAGGACGGGGGATACGCAGTATTTT

v_gene: TRBV6-5
abundance: many
d_gene: TRBD1
j_gene: TRBJ1-2
CDR3aa: CASSYVGQGRGYTF
CDR3nt: TGTGCCAGCAGTTACGTGGGACAGGGCCGCGGCTACACCTTC

v_gene: TRBV5-1
abundance: many
d_gene: TRBD1
j_gene: TRBJ1-4
CDR3aa: CASSWTGDTNEKLFF
CDR3nt: TGCGCCAGCAGCTGGACAGGGGATACTAATGAAAAACTGTTTTTT

v_gene: TRBV20-1
abundance: -
d_gene: -
j_gene: TRBJ2-5
CDR3aa: CSATVFQETQYF
CDR3nt: TGCAGTGCTACAGTCTTCCAAGAGACCCAGTACTTC

v_gene: TRBV9
abundance: many
d_gene: TRBD1
j_gene: TRBJ1-2
CDR3aa: CASSVAADRAGYGYTF
CDR3nt: TGTGCCAGCAGCGTAGCAGCGGACAGGGCGGGTTATGGCTACACCTTC